The entry that follows covers one T cell receptor (beta chain) sequence. The table came from immunoSEQ multiplex PCR; TCRdb's copy has only in-frame clones and leaves some out. Counted here are fewer than 50,000 clones, about 90% occurring once; the ten biggest clones make up 4% to 5.5%. The record originates from a study of blood T cell repertoires in COVID-19. The CDR3 consists of 15 residues. The V segment lost 3 bases and the J segment 7 bases; nucleotides outside the gene matches: 8. Germline lookup yields CDR1 GTSNPN and CDR2 SVGIG (reference sequence). Sequencing was carried out using peripheral blood. The V call is TRBV30, the J call TRBJ1-4; 10 bases are a match to TRBD1. The receptor comes from a man in his 60s with COVID-19, enrolled during active disease. The chain's CDR3 is CAWSPGQGIREKLFF. Written as DNA, the CDR3 is TGTGCCTGGAGCCCGGGACAGGGGATTCGTGAAAAACTGTTTTTT.